A selection of T cell receptor beta chains follows, all from one sample in a study of blood T cell repertoires in COVID-19. This table comes from immunoSEQ multiplex PCR, and its TCRdb copy is limited to in-frame clones, with some not included. This table holds over 55,000 clones, over 70% found once. The sample consisted of peripheral blood. The receptors were gathered from a woman in her 70s with acute or convalescent COVID-19. CDR3s include the opening cysteine and the closing phenylalanine or tryptophan. Fields, in order: J gene, V gene, clone size, D gene, CDR3 protein, CDR3 DNA. The D gene is left open where the match is weak. Expanded clones get a size class; other rows say once, few or many, or leave the size out.

TRBJ2-5 | TRBV19 | few | TRBD2 | CASRSEIAGGPETQYF | TGTGCCAGTAGGTCTGAAATAGCGGGGGGGCCAGAGACCCAGTACTTC
TRBJ1-2 | TRBV11-2 | - | - | CASSLDLGRNYGYTF | TGTGCCAGCAGCTTAGATCTGGGGAGGAACTATGGCTACACCTTC
TRBJ1-2 | TRBV7-2 | - | - | CASSLDGGLFYGYTF | TGTGCCAGCAGCTTAGACGGGGGATTGTTCTATGGCTACACCTTC
TRBJ1-6 | TRBV19 | - | - | CASNRGSRDSPLHF | TGTGCCAGTAATCGCGGCAGCAGAGATTCACCCCTCCACTTT
TRBJ1-1 | TRBV11-2 | - | TRBD1 | CASSLRGQMNTEAFF | TGTGCCAGCAGCTTAAGGGGACAGATGAACACTGAAGCTTTCTTT
TRBJ2-1 | TRBV4-3 | - | - | CASSQDLENEQFF | TGCGCCAGCAGCCAAGATTTAGAGAATGAGCAGTTCTTC
TRBJ2-1 | TRBV5-1 | - | TRBD2 | CASAFSGTSYNEQFF | TGCGCCAGCGCGTTTTCAGGGACTAGCTACAATGAGCAGTTCTTC
TRBJ1-1 | TRBV6-2/TRBV6-3 | - | - | CASSLSGMNTEAFF | TGTGCCAGCAGTTTGTCAGGGATGAACACTGAAGCTTTCTTT
TRBJ1-1 | TRBV19 | - | - | CASSIMLQEKAFF | TGTGCCAGTAGTATAATGTTACAGGAAAAAGCTTTCTTT
TRBJ1-3 | TRBV3-1/TRBV3-2 | - | TRBD1 | CASSRQGAGGNTIYF | TGTGCCAGCAGCCGACAGGGGGCTGGGGGAAACACCATATATTTT
TRBJ2-1 | TRBV5-8 | once | TRBD2 | CASSLLGLAGGVSYNEQFF | TGTGCCAGCAGCTTACTCGGACTAGCGGGGGGGGTATCCTACAATGAGCAGTTCTTC
TRBJ2-3 | TRBV24-1 | - | - | CATSLSGTHDTQYF | TGTGCCACCAGTTTGTCCGGGACACATGATACGCAGTATTTT
TRBJ1-5 | TRBV2 | - | - | CASSERTDYYSNQPQHF | TGTGCCAGCAGTGAAAGGACAGATTATTATAGCAATCAGCCCCAGCATTTT
TRBJ1-5 | TRBV2 | - | - | CASSELYSNQPQHF | TGTGCCAGCAGTGAACTTTATAGCAATCAGCCCCAGCATTTT
TRBJ2-3 | TRBV19 | - | TRBD2 | CASSIGLATDRDTQYF | TGTGCCAGTAGTATCGGACTAGCGACGGATCGGGATACGCAGTATTTT
TRBJ1-2 | TRBV30 | few | TRBD1 | CAWSVAGGRSIGYTF | TGTGCCTGGAGTGTGGCAGGGGGACGGTCGATTGGCTACACCTTC
TRBJ1-4 | TRBV10-3 | - | TRBD1 | CAISPGTGNEKLFF | TGTGCCATCAGTCCCGGGACAGGGAATGAAAAACTGTTTTTT
TRBJ2-5 | TRBV2 | - | TRBD2 | CASRRLAGEETQYF | TGTGCCAGCAGAAGACTAGCGGGAGAAGAGACCCAGTACTTC
TRBJ1-4 | TRBV5-8 | - | TRBD1 | CASSSGTGALRDEKLFF | TGTGCCAGCAGCTCCGGGACAGGGGCCTTAAGAGATGAAAAACTGTTTTTT
TRBJ2-3 | TRBV1 | - | - | CTRGRWLAYSTDTQYF | TGCACCAGAGGGAGGTGGCTAGCGTATAGCACAGATACGCAGTATTTT
TRBJ2-2 | TRBV15 | - | TRBD1 | CATSRAGQGPGTGELFF | TGTGCCACCAGCAGAGCCGGACAGGGGCCGGGCACCGGGGAGCTGTTTTTT
TRBJ2-2 | TRBV29-1 | - | TRBD1 | CSVAGTGQLGELFF | TGCAGCGTTGCCGGGACAGGTCAACTCGGGGAGCTGTTTTTT
TRBJ2-5 | TRBV4-1 | - | - | CASSQERVGETQYF | TGCGCCAGCAGCCAAGAGAGGGTAGGGGAGACCCAGTACTTC
TRBJ2-7 | TRBV6-1 | - | - | CASSERWAASYEQYF | TGTGCCAGCAGTGAAAGGTGGGCCGCCTCCTACGAGCAGTACTTC
TRBJ1-6 | TRBV5-6 | - | - | CASNQGNSPLHF | TGTGCCAGCAACCAGGGTAATTCACCCCTCCACTTT
TRBJ2-3 | TRBV7-2 | - | TRBD2 | CASSLAPSGGATDTQYF | TGTGCCAGCAGCTTAGCGCCTAGCGGGGGGGCCACAGATACGCAGTATTTT
TRBJ1-5 | TRBV30 | - | - | CAWGESNQPQHF | TGTGCCTGGGGGGAGAGCAATCAGCCCCAGCATTTT
TRBJ2-1 | TRBV19 | - | TRBD1 | CASMGTGERHEQFF | TGTGCCAGTATGGGGACAGGGGAGCGTCATGAGCAGTTCTTC
TRBJ2-3 | TRBV10-3 | - | TRBD1 | CAISESGRGDTQYF | TGTGCCATCAGTGAGTCTGGCAGGGGGGATACGCAGTATTTT
TRBJ1-5 | TRBV15 | - | - | CATSRVEYQPQHF | TGTGCCACCAGCAGAGTAGAATATCAGCCCCAGCATTTT
TRBJ1-2 | TRBV5-4 | - | TRBD1 | CASSPPGTGDYGYTF | TGTGCCAGCAGCCCGCCGGGGACAGGGGATTATGGCTACACCTTC
TRBJ2-7 | TRBV5-1 | - | TRBD2 | CASSLGTSGSLGQYF | TGCGCCAGCAGCTTGGGGACTAGCGGGAGCTTAGGACAGTACTTC
TRBJ2-7 | TRBV21-1 | - | - | CASSKSLVKRGGQYEQYF | TGTGCCAGCAGCAAATCTTTGGTCAAGCGGGGGGGCCAATACGAGCAGTACTTC
TRBJ1-1 | TRBV29-1 | - | - | CSVVSRLDTEAFF | TGCAGCGTTGTATCACGCCTAGACACTGAAGCTTTCTTT
TRBJ2-5 | TRBV6-5 | few | TRBD1 | CATSRDRGKETQYF | TGTGCCACTTCCCGGGACAGGGGTAAAGAGACCCAGTACTTC
TRBJ1-5 | TRBV6-4 | once | TRBD1 | CASSRAQGAEPQHF | TGTGCCAGCAGTCGCGCCCAGGGGGCCGAGCCCCAGCATTTT
TRBJ2-3 | TRBV27 | - | TRBD1 | CASSSTGTASTDTQYF | TGTGCCAGCAGTTCTACCGGGACAGCGAGCACAGATACGCAGTATTTT
TRBJ2-7 | TRBV6-5 | - | - | CASNGGYEQYF | TGTGCCAGCAACGGAGGCTACGAGCAGTACTTC
TRBJ1-5 | TRBV7-8 | few | TRBD1 | CASSWGGQGRQPQHF | TGTGCCAGCAGCTGGGGAGGACAGGGACGACAGCCCCAGCATTTT
TRBJ2-7 | TRBV5-4 | - | - | CASSLAGTIYEQYF | TGTGCCAGCAGCTTGGCGGGGACAATCTACGAGCAGTACTTC
TRBJ1-1 | TRBV12-3/TRBV12-4 | - | - | CASSLTTGRAFF | TGTGCCAGCAGTTTAACCACAGGGAGAGCTTTCTTT
TRBJ1-5 | TRBV27 | - | TRBD1 | CASRPGTASNQPQHF | TGTGCCAGCAGACCCGGGACAGCCAGCAATCAGCCCCAGCATTTT
TRBJ1-4 | TRBV7-9 | - | TRBD1 | CASSFQTGLSTNEKLFF | TGTGCCAGCAGCTTCCAGACAGGGTTGTCAACTAATGAAAAACTGTTTTTT
TRBJ1-2 | TRBV7-9 | once | - | CASSLGKGENGYTF | TGTGCCAGCAGCTTAGGGAAGGGGGAGAATGGCTACACCTTC
TRBJ2-2 | TRBV7-9 | - | - | CASSLALGASVAGELFF | TGTGCCAGCAGCTTGGCCCTTGGGGCTAGCGTCGCCGGGGAGCTGTTTTTT
TRBJ1-1 | TRBV4-2 | - | - | CASSLTWTENTEAFF | TGTGCCAGCAGCCTGACGTGGACAGAGAACACTGAAGCTTTCTTT